This T cell receptor (beta chain) was captured by sequencing in a study of breast tumors, draining lymph nodes, adjacent tissues listed by TCRdb under 2016. Regarding the study in general: The study compared TCR beta repertoires across tumor, adjacent nontumor tissue and axillary lymph nodes from breast cancer patients. In human breast cancer, the study set out to assess how tumor, surrounding tissue and draining lymph node repertoires relate to one another and whether T cells might be exchanged between them.

A few counts support this clonotype. No antigen is known for it. This may arise from a read error, as a much more abundant clone is one base away. The limits of the CDR3 on the DNA are not certain, so only TCRdb's listed CDR3 is given. Lymph node samples came from the axillary draining lymph nodes of breast cancer patients. The research as a whole found: Tumor T-cell repertoires showed less diversity than lymph node repertoires and more diversity than nontumor tissue repertoires, and tumor T-cell repertoires showed preferential V and J gene usage. Tumor and nontumor tissue repertoires were significantly more similar in luminal-like than in basal-like breast cancer. The data were considered consistent with the idea that most tumor T cells come from the lymph node and then expand in tumor tissue. The conclusion that tumor T cells originate in lymph nodes was presented as consistent with a hypothesis rather than as directly demonstrated.

The listed sequencing device is Illumina HiSeq 2000. Multiplex PCR amplification was used to generate the TCR beta chain libraries. The amplified TCR beta chain products were analyzed by high-throughput sequencing. Using fastp at Q25 and MiXCR, TCRdb reprocessed the public reads and kept productive beta chains. A single entry per CDR3 protein holds the most common genes and DNA from its merged rows. This sample is represented by about 180,000 distinct CDR3 sequences; 25% to 40% of them were singletons. The ten largest clonotypes hold approximately 4.3% of the sample. This clonotype was obtained from a female donor with breast cancer. Some clones in this sample may be carry-over from other donors' samples. Source material: axillary lymph node tissue.

The CDR3 in this case is CSHHTIYGCTF. The rearrangement combines TRBV29-1 with TRBJ1-2. CDR1 SQVTM and CDR2 ANQGSEA were looked up in the germline V gene. The CDR3 sequence holds 11 residues, the cysteine and phenylalanine included.